This note documents a single T cell receptor (beta chain) sequence. Its antigen is unknown. The protocol was immunoSEQ multiplex PCR, while the TCRdb copy is restricted to in-frame clones and leaves out a portion. Among more than 40,000 clones listed, approximately 80% were seen once. Before sequencing, viral peptide pools were used by the ViraFEST assay to expand antigen-specific CD4+ T cells. Once cultured for 9 to 11 days, the cells underwent separation to obtain CD4+ T cells. Negative nucleocapsid antibody tests before and after vaccination confirmed no previous SARS-CoV-2 infection. Cultures received IL-2 medium that replaced half the medium on days 3 and 7. The sample originates from a study of vaccination effects on CD4 cells after COVID-19. This CDR3 contains 16 residues. Looked up from germline, CDR1 is SGHDT and CDR2 is YYEEEE. V shed 2 bases and J 4 bases; nucleotides not matched to a gene: 10.

The J gene is TRBJ2-5, the V gene TRBV5-6; 8 nucleotides agree with TRBD2. The sequence was collected from a human donor who received a COVID-19 vaccine. Source: CD4+ T cells from PBMCs cultured with HCoV-NL63 spike peptides, taken before COVID-19 vaccination. CDR3 residues: CASSFGGLARGETQYF. In DNA, the CDR3 is TGTGCCAGCAGCTTTGGCGGACTAGCTAGAGGAGAGACCCAGTACTTC.